The rows below give T cell receptor beta chains drawn from one sample of a study of blood T cell repertoires in COVID-19. Profiled with immunoSEQ multiplex PCR; TCRdb holds only in-frame clones, not every one. The sample yields about 210,000 clones, about 91% seen once. The sequenced sample consisted of peripheral blood. The receptors here all came from a woman aged 40-49 years with acute or convalescent COVID-19. CDR3s include the opening cysteine and the closing phenylalanine or tryptophan. The D gene is left open where the match is weak. Size tells how often a clone was seen (once, few, many) or the class of an expanded clone, and some rows leave it out.

>TRBV20-1|TRBJ1-1|NA|NA
TGCAGTGCTGACCTGGGGCGAGCTTTCTTT
CSADLGRAFF
>TRBV2|TRBJ1-1|NA|NA
TGTGCCAGCAGGAAGGCCGGGTCTGACACTGAAGCTTTCTTT
CASRKAGSDTEAFF
>TRBV24-1|TRBJ2-1|NA|TRBD1
TGTGCCACCAGAAACAACAGGGGCAATGAGCAGTTCTTC
CATRNNRGNEQFF
>TRBV5-8|TRBJ1-1|NA|TRBD1
TGTGCCAGCAGCTTGGCTGGATGGACAGGGCTAAACACTGAAGCTTTCTTT
CASSLAGWTGLNTEAFF
>TRBV7-9|TRBJ1-2|NA|TRBD1
TGTGCCAGCAGCGTTGGACAGGGAGGATATGGCTACACCTTC
CASSVGQGGYGYTF
>TRBV30|TRBJ1-2|NA|TRBD1
TGTGCCTGGATCCCCGATTTCGGGACAGGGTATGGCTACACCTTC
CAWIPDFGTGYGYTF
>TRBV5-1|TRBJ2-1|NA|TRBD1
TGCGCCAGCAGCTCGGCGGGGACAGGGCGCAATGAGCAGTTCTTC
CASSSAGTGRNEQFF
>TRBV5-8|TRBJ1-2|NA|TRBD1
TGTGCCAGCAGCCGAGGACAGGGAACATATGGCTACACCTTC
CASSRGQGTYGYTF
>TRBV27|TRBJ2-3|NA|NA
TGTGCCAGCAGTCGGACTGGGTTAATCACAGATACGCAGTATTTT
CASSRTGLITDTQYF
>TRBV2|TRBJ1-1|once|NA
TGTGCCAGCAGGCCACAGGGCCCCGTTTCAGCTTTCTTT
CASRPQGPVSAFF
>TRBV7-8|TRBJ2-2|NA|NA
TGTGCCAGCAGCTTAGCGCTTTATGGCCCAGCGGACACCGGGGAGCTGTTTTTT
CASSLALYGPADTGELFF
>TRBV6-5|TRBJ1-2|NA|TRBD1
TGTGCCAGCAGTAAGGGACAGTTAGTTGGCTACACCTTC
CASSKGQLVGYTF
>TRBV20-1|TRBJ1-1|NA|NA
TGCAGTGCTAGTGGTCGTTTTTCCGTCGAAGCTTTCTTT
CSASGRFSVEAFF
>TRBV15|TRBJ2-2|NA|NA
TGTGCCACCAGCAGCGGGGAGAACACCGGGGAGCTGTTTTTT
CATSSGENTGELFF
>TRBV12-2|TRBJ2-3|NA|NA
TGTGCAAGTCACTTGACTCCCCGGGGAGATACGCAGTATTTT
CASHLTPRGDTQYF
>TRBV27|TRBJ1-6|NA|TRBD1
TGTGCCAGCGGGACGGGACAGGGGTATTCACCCCTCCACTTT
CASGTGQGYSPLHF
>TRBV5-1|TRBJ1-2|NA|NA
TGCGCCAGCAGTACAGTTAACTATGGCTACACCTTC
CASSTVNYGYTF
>TRBV29-1|TRBJ2-2|NA|NA
TGCAGCGGATTCAGGGGGGCCAACACCGGGGAGCTGTTTTTT
CSGFRGANTGELFF
>TRBV5-1|TRBJ1-6|NA|NA
TGCGCCAGCAGCTTACAGGGAAATAATTCACCCCTCCACTTT
CASSLQGNNSPLHF
>TRBV5-4|TRBJ1-2|few|NA
TGTGCCAGCAGCACTAATCGACAGCCGAGATATGGCTACACCTTC
CASSTNRQPRYGYTF
>TRBV25-1|TRBJ2-3|NA|NA
TGTGCCAGCAGTGAATATTTTACGACGGAGCTTAGCACAGATACGCAGTATTTT
CASSEYFTTELSTDTQYF
>TRBV4-1|TRBJ1-3|NA|NA
TGCGCCAGCAGCCAATCCAGACCGGGGACTCCCTCTGGAAACACCATATATTTT
CASSQSRPGTPSGNTIYF
>TRBV10-3|TRBJ1-6|few|NA
TGTGCCATCGCCGCCGGGACAAAGAATTCACCCCTCCACTTT
CAIAAGTKNSPLHF